Below are 26 T cell receptor beta chains sequenced from a single sample in a study of CD8 T cells in ankylosing spondylitis. No antigen has been identified for these receptors. TCRdb analysed the 5' RACE reads with MiXCR anew, one entry per CDR3 protein. Found here are approximately 400,000 distinct CDR3 sequences, 15% to 20% of them singletons; the top ten hold approximately 1%. Regarding the study as a whole: Roughly 8 highly homologous variants made up a TCR beta motif that seemed to typify ankylosing spondylitis blood.

Sequenced input: blood, either unsorted or a sorted T cell fraction (not recorded which). The receptors here all came from a male donor with ankylosing spondylitis.

Turning to this clonotype: The junction does not match germline at one end; this may be a read error. The gene calls are TRBV7-7 and TRBJ1-4, with D uncertain. The germline V gene encodes CDR1 SSHAT and CDR2 FNYEAQ (reference sequence). There are 13 residues in the CDR3. The CDR3 is CASSRTVNEKLFF. The DNA of the CDR3 is TGTGCTAGCAGCCGGACCGTCAATGAAAAACTGTTTTTT.

This clonotype was counted many times. V and J are TRBV5-1 and TRBJ2-2; 7 bases map to TRBD1. V trimming: 4 bases; J trimming: 3 bases; junction bases outside the gene matches: 3. There are 14 residues in the CDR3. Germline loops: CDR1 SGHRS, CDR2 YFSETQ. Written as DNA, the CDR3 is TGCGCCAGCAGCGGACAGGCGGACACCGGGGAGCTGTTTTTT. It codes for CASSGQADTGELFF.

In this sample, this clonotype turned up many times. The genes are TRBV20-1 and TRBJ2-1; 13 nucleotides align to TRBD2. The CDR3 length is 14 residues. Looked up from germline, CDR1 is DFQATT and CDR2 is SNEGSKA (reference sequence). The junction had 5 bases not matched to a gene; V was cut back by 5 bases and J by 7 bases. The CDR3 sequence is CSAPTSGGGNEQFF. The CDR3 coding sequence is TGCAGTGCTCCCACTAGCGGGGGGGGAAATGAGCAGTTCTTC.

This clonotype has only a few counts. The chain carries TRBV6-1 and TRBJ1-2, with a weak D call TRBD1 (5 bases). The V end lost 6 bases, the J end lost 7 bases, and 15 bases lay between the germline ends. Germline lookup yields CDR1 MNHNS and CDR2 SASEGT. The CDR3 runs to 13 residues. The DNA for the CDR3 is TGTGCCAGCAGCCGCGGGACCGCCAGTGGCTACACCTTC. Translation gives CASSRGTASGYTF.

The chain uses TRBV19 and TRBJ2-4; D uncertain. This CDR3 contains 14 residues. CDR1 and CDR2 from the germline V gene are LNHDA and SQIVND (reference sequence). V was shortened by 5 bases and J by 2 bases, with 10 bases between the two germline ends. CDR3 sequence: CASSLGLSKNIQYF. The CDR3 DNA is TGTGCCAGTAGTCTGGGCCTATCCAAAAACATTCAGTACTTC.

This clonotype was counted a few times. The gene calls are TRBV20-1 and TRBJ1-1; weak D call: TRBD1 (6 bases). V shed 6 bases and J shed 3 bases, with 17 bases lying between them. Germline assignment: CDR1 DFQATT and CDR2 SNEGSKA (reference sequence). This CDR3 contains 14 residues. CDR3 sequence (DNA): TGCAGTGCCCCCCGAGGGGGGCGGGACACTGAAGCTTTCTTT. It is translated as CSAPRGGRDTEAFF.

This chain uses TRBV18 with TRBJ1-5; 10 positions match TRBD1. The CDR3 loop spans 15 amino acids. The V segment lost 2 bases and the J segment 6 bases; nucleotides outside the gene matches: 4. Germline V gene sequence: CDR1 KGHSH, CDR2 LQKENI. The CDR3 sequence: CASSPGTGVRQPQHF. CDR3 nucleotides: TGTGCCAGCTCACCAGGGACAGGGGTTCGTCAGCCCCAGCATTTT.

This clonotype was seen only a few times. The chain links TRBV20-1 to TRBJ1-6, with a tentative D call TRBD1 (5 bases). Trimming pared 3 bases from V and 2 bases from J, leaving 8 bases between. This CDR3 comprises 14 residues. Germline values: CDR1 DFQATT, CDR2 SNEGSKA (reference sequence). CDR3 in amino acids: CSASPTAYNSPLHF. In nucleotides, the CDR3 is TGCAGTGCTAGCCCGACAGCCTATAATTCACCCCTCCACTTT.

The gene calls are TRBV3-1 and TRBJ1-1; the D is unclear. V was shortened by 2 bases and J by 1 base, with 8 bases between the two germline ends. The CDR3 sequence is 14 residues long. Germline loops: CDR1 LGHDT, CDR2 YNNKEL (reference sequence). The CDR3 DNA sequence: TGTGCCAGCAGCCAACAATCAGGGAACACTGAAGCTTTCTTT. Residues: CASSQQSGNTEAFF.

The V call is TRBV20-1, the J call TRBJ2-7, with 9 bases matching TRBD1. CDR1 is DFQATT and CDR2 is SNEGSKA in the germline V gene (reference sequence). The CDR3 is made up of 13 amino acids. Trimming removed 6 bases from V and 3 bases from J; junction bases left unmatched: 6. The CDR3 bases are TGCAGTGCCGAACCGGACAGGGGCTACGAGCAGTACTTC. It yields the protein CSAEPDRGYEQYF.

This clonotype was seen only a few times. The chain carries TRBV3-1 and TRBJ2-2, with D possibly being TRBD2 (6 bases). Germline V lookup: CDR1 LGHDT, CDR2 YNNKEL (reference sequence). V was pared by 6 bases and J by 0 bases, with 11 bases between. This CDR3 has 15 residues. For the CDR3, the DNA is TGTGCCAGCAGAAACCGGGACTCGAACACCGGGGAGCTGTTTTTT. Its translation is CASRNRDSNTGELFF.

This clonotype turned up a few times. The genes are TRBV7-8 and TRBJ2-5, with TRBD2 matching over 11 bases. This CDR3 is built from 15 residues. The junction had 2 bases not matched to a gene; V was cut back by 3 bases and J by 2 bases. Germline V gene lookup returns CDR1 SGHVS and CDR2 FQNEAQ. The CDR3 here is CASSFTSGRQETQYF. The CDR3 DNA is TGTGCCAGCAGCTTCACTAGCGGGAGACAAGAGACCCAGTACTTC.

This clonotype was recorded a few times. The gene calls are TRBV25-1 and TRBJ2-1; tentatively, D is TRBD1 (5 bases). CDR1 is MGHDK, CDR2 SYGVNS, per germline. This CDR3 spans 13 amino acids. V shed 6 bases and J shed 9 bases, with 15 bases lying between them. CDR3 DNA sequence: TGTGCCAGCAGCGACAGATCTTTGGGTGAGCAGTTCTTC. Its protein product is CASSDRSLGEQFF.

Notes on this clonotype: The junction departs from germline at one end; a sequencing error may be responsible. The chain is built from TRBV7-9 and TRBJ1-5; no firm D call. CDR3 length: 13 amino acids. Germline CDR1 and CDR2: SEHNR and FQNEAQ (reference sequence). The CDR3 loop is CATSLSSEQPQHF. The CDR3 DNA is TGTGCCACCAGCTTATCCAGTGAGCAGCCCCAGCATTTT. Full variable domain (outside the CDR3, taken from reference TRBV7-9 and TRBJ1-5): DTGVSQNPRHKITKRGQNVTFRCDPISEHNRLYWYRQTLGQGPEFLTYFQNEAQLEKSRLLSDRFSAERPKGSFSTLEIQRTEQGDSAMYLCATSLSSEQPQHFGDGTRLSIL.

The table lists this clonotype with many counts. The chain combines TRBV5-1 with TRBJ2-3; perhaps D is TRBD1 or TRBD2 (5 bases each). Trimming took 4 bases from V and 1 from J, leaving 13 bases between them. This CDR3 is built from 15 residues. Germline V gene sequence: CDR1 SGHRS, CDR2 YFSETQ. CDR3 region: CASSRGQGRTDTQYF. CDR3 DNA: TGCGCCAGCAGCAGAGGGCAGGGCCGCACAGATACGCAGTATTTT. The whole variable domain, filled in from reference TRBV5-1 and TRBJ2-3, reads KAGVTQTPRYLIKTRGQQVTLSCSPISGHRSVSWYQQTPGQGLQFLFEYFSETQRNKGNFPGRFSGRQFSNSRSEMNVSTLELGDSALYLCASSRGQGRTDTQYFGPGTRLTVL.

This clonotype was recorded a few times. This chain uses TRBV25-1 with TRBJ1-3; 7 bases agree with TRBD1. The CDR3 extends over 14 amino acids. The junction had 3 bases not matched to a gene; V was cut back by 7 bases and J by 0 bases. Germline CDR1 and CDR2: MGHDK and SYGVNS. CDR3 nucleotides: TGTGCCAGCACTCGGACAGGCTCTGGAAACACCATATATTTT. Translating gives CASTRTGSGNTIYF.

This clonotype showed up just a few times. This sequence joins TRBV10-3 and TRBJ1-6, with D tentatively TRBD1 (5 bases). The CDR3 runs 14 residues. The germline V gene encodes CDR1 ENHRY and CDR2 SYGVKD. With 7 bases removed from V and 9 bases from J, the gap between germline ends came to 16 bases. CDR3: CAITRDSWRSPLHF. CDR3 nucleotide sequence: TGTGCCATCACCCGGGACTCCTGGCGTTCACCCCTCCACTTT.

The rearrangement links TRBV7-3 to TRBJ2-7; D is ambiguous. Germline CDR1 is SGHTA and CDR2 is FQGTGA. The CDR3 is made up of 16 amino acids. Trimming cost V 2 bases and J 3 bases, with 17 bases left between them. The CDR3 sequence: CASSLAPGAGVYEQYF. The CDR3 bases are TGTGCCAGCAGCTTAGCCCCCGGTGCTGGCGTCTACGAGCAGTACTTC.

This chain connects TRBV20-1 to TRBJ1-5, with D possibly TRBD1 on 6 matching bases. Germline V gene data show CDR1 as DFQATT and CDR2 as SNEGSKA (reference sequence). The CDR3 length is 18 residues. V lost 0 bases to trimming and J lost 4 bases, with 22 bases between them. Written as DNA, the CDR3 is TGCAGTGCTAGAGACAGGGGACAACCCTTGTCGGATAATCAGCCCCAGCATTTT. Protein: CSARDRGQPLSDNQPQHF.

This clonotype has just a few counts. The chain combines TRBV29-1 with TRBJ1-2; 9 nucleotides agree with TRBD1. CDR1 is SQVTM and CDR2 is ANQGSEA in the germline V gene. CDR3 length: 16 residues. With 0 bases clipped from V and 8 bases from J, the junction kept 13 bases outside the gene matches. The CDR3 reads CSVEDRAPGQGWGYTF. CDR3 nucleotide sequence: TGCAGCGTTGAAGATCGGGCCCCGGGACAGGGTTGGGGCTACACCTTC.

This clonotype was seen only a few times. The chain recombines TRBV7-9 with TRBJ1-4; a possible D gene is TRBD1 (5 bases). Looked up from germline, CDR1 is SEHNR and CDR2 is FQNEAQ (reference sequence). V lost 9 bases to trimming and J lost 2 bases, with 16 bases between them. CDR3 length: 15 residues. CDR3 DNA sequence: TGTGCCAGTGCTCCGGGGCTAGGGACTAATGAAAAACTGTTTTTT. Translating gives CASAPGLGTNEKLFF. The full variable domain, in which reference TRBV7-9 and TRBJ1-4 provide the parts outside the CDR3, is DTGVSQNPRHKITKRGQNVTFRCDPISEHNRLYWYRQTLGQGPEFLTYFQNEAQLEKSRLLSDRFSAERPKGSFSTLEIQRTEQGDSAMYLCASAPGLGTNEKLFFGSGTQLSVL.

The V and J genes are TRBV20-1 and TRBJ1-5; possibly TRBD1 for D (5 bases). V gave up 0 bases and J gave up 0 bases, with 18 bases separating them. The germline gives CDR1 DFQATT, CDR2 SNEGSKA (reference sequence). The CDR3 extends over 18 amino acids. The CDR3 coding sequence is TGCAGTGCTAGAGACATACAGGAGATGGGGCATAGCAATCAGCCCCAGCATTTT. It codes for CSARDIQEMGHSNQPQHF.

In the case of this clonotype: One end of the junction fails to match germline, which may point to a read error. The CDR3 DNA sequence: TGTGCCAGCAGCCCAGGGGGGGGGCCGCTACTGTTC. It codes for CASSPGGGPLLF. V and J are TRBV7-6 and TRBJ2-7; D tentatively fits TRBD1 or TRBD2 (7 bases each). This CDR3 contains 12 residues. Germline CDR1 is SGHVS and CDR2 is FNYEAQ.

This clonotype has ten or more counts. The genes are TRBV12-3 or TRBV12-4 and TRBJ2-7; D unclear. The V end lost 5 bases, the J end lost 4 bases, and 12 bases lay between the germline ends. This CDR3 has 13 amino acids. The chain's CDR3 is CASSVGRYYEQYF. CDR3 sequence (DNA): TGTGCCAGCAGTGTAGGACGGTATTACGAGCAGTACTTC.

The chain is built from TRBV6-1 and TRBJ2-1; 11 bases fit TRBD2. The germline V gene has CDR1 MNHNS and CDR2 SASEGT. V lost 7 bases and J lost 7; bases outside the gene matches: 9. CDR3 size: 15 residues. CDR3 in amino acids: CASTRTSGSPNEQFF. The CDR3 DNA reads as TGTGCCAGCACCCGGACTAGCGGGTCTCCGAATGAGCAGTTCTTC.

This clonotype came up a few times. The rearrangement uses TRBV3-1 and TRBJ2-2; perhaps TRBD1 as D (5 bases). The CDR3 is 16 residues long. The V and J ends lost 1 base and 1 base respectively, with 10 bases between them. CDR1 is LGHDT and CDR2 is YNNKEL in the germline V gene (reference sequence). CDR3 amino acids: CASSQVGQGNTGELFF. The CDR3 DNA reads TGTGCCAGCAGCCAAGTTGGGCAGGGGAACACCGGGGAGCTGTTTTTT. The whole variable domain, filled in from reference TRBV3-1 and TRBJ2-2, reads DTAVSQTPKYLVTQMGNDKSIKCEQNLGHDTMYWYKQDSKKFLKIMFSYNNKELIINETVPNRFSPKSPDKAHLNLHINSLELGDSAVYFCASSQVGQGNTGELFFGEGSRLTVL.